These 26 T cell receptor beta chains were sequenced from one sample in a study of control samples from healthy donors and cancer patients. This table comes from immunoSEQ multiplex PCR, and its TCRdb copy is limited to in-frame clones, with some not included. In the table there are tens of thousands of clones, around four fifths of which are singletons. Specimen: blood. The receptors derive from a man aged 25 to 45 in good health.

On this clone itself: Germline is not matched at one junction end, which may reflect a read error. The chain combines TRBV24-1 with TRBJ2-1; no definite D call. The germline V gene encodes CDR1 KGHDR and CDR2 SFDVKD. This CDR3 is 12 amino acids long. The CDR3 sequence is CATRDSYNEQFF. The CDR3 DNA follows: TGTGCCACCCGTGACTCCTACAATGAGCAGTTCTTC.

V is TRBV2 and J is TRBJ1-1; tentatively, D is TRBD1 (6 bases). The CDR3 runs 14 residues. Trimming removed 7 bases from V and 2 bases from J, with 14 bases in between. Germline values: CDR1 SNHLY, CDR2 FYNNEI. CDR3 nucleotides: TGTGCCAGCACATCCGGGGGCTTAAACACTGAAGCTTTCTTT. Encoded protein: CASTSGGLNTEAFF.

This rearrangement joins TRBV9 to TRBJ2-3, with 9 bases that match TRBD2. V shed 0 bases, J shed 5 bases, and the junction held 7 bases outside the gene matches. Germline V gene lookup returns CDR1 SGDLS and CDR2 YYNGEE. CDR3 length: 16 residues. For the CDR3, the DNA is TGTGCCAGCAGCGTAGAAGGCGGGGGGGAATTAGATACGCAGTATTTT. Amino acids: CASSVEGGGELDTQYF.

The chain combines TRBV13 with TRBJ2-1; 13 positions match TRBD2. V lost 0 bases to trimming and J lost 5 bases; unmatched junction nucleotides: 7. The CDR3 is 18 amino acids. In germline, CDR1 is PRHDT, CDR2 FYEKMQ (reference sequence). The CDR3 nucleotides are TGTGCCAGCAGCTTAGGACTAGCGGGGGGGAGTAACGACAATGAGCAGTTCTTC. Its translation is CASSLGLAGGSNDNEQFF.

This chain connects TRBV12-3 or TRBV12-4 to TRBJ2-2; no clear D. Trimming removed 3 bases at V and 7 bases at J, with 6 bases between. The CDR3 runs 12 residues. The CDR3 region has the DNA TGTGCCAGCAGTTTCGGTAACGGGGAGCTGTTTTTT. Amino acid sequence: CASSFGNGELFF.

A remark on this clone: A read error may account for a junction end that differs from germline. This sequence joins TRBV6-6 and TRBJ1-6, with 7 bases matching TRBD1. From germline, CDR1 is MNHNY and CDR2 SVGAGI (reference sequence). The CDR3 is 13 amino acids. The CDR3 protein is CASSTPGGSPPHF. In DNA, the CDR3 is TGTGCCAGCAGTACCCCAGGGGGTTCACCCCCCCACTTT.

The chain uses TRBV10-2 and TRBJ2-1, with TRBD2 matching over 8 bases. Germline V gene lookup returns CDR1 WSHSY and CDR2 SAAADI. This CDR3 is 16 amino acids long. V trimming: 3 bases; J trimming: 0 bases; junction bases outside the gene matches: 4. DNA for the CDR3: TGCGCCAGCAGTGACCCCGGGGGGGGCTCCTACAATGAGCAGTTCTTC. It is translated as CASSDPGGGSYNEQFF.

This rearrangement joins TRBV9 to TRBJ2-3, with TRBD2 identical over 9 bases. V gave up 3 bases and J gave up 2 bases; unmatched junction bases: 13. The V gene's germline CDR1 is SGDLS and CDR2 YYNGEE. The CDR3 has 18 amino acids. CDR3 in amino acids: CASSASGASGDVTDTQYF. For the CDR3, the DNA is TGTGCCAGCAGCGCCAGCGGGGCTAGCGGGGATGTCACAGATACGCAGTATTTT.

The CDR3 DNA is TGTGCCAGCAACCGCCGGAACCTAGGGGTGCCTGAAGCTTTCTTT. It codes for CASNRRNLGVPEAFF. The chain is built from TRBV13 and TRBJ1-1, with D possibly being TRBD1 (5 bases). The CDR3 consists of 15 residues. Trimming took off 7 bases at V and 6 bases at J, with 21 bases between the two ends. Germline V gene data show CDR1 as PRHDT and CDR2 as FYEKMQ (reference sequence).

The gene calls are TRBV18 and TRBJ2-2; no firm D call. The CDR3 is 15 residues long. V lost 3 bases and J 4 bases, leaving 12 bases between the germline ends. Germline-derived CDR1 and CDR2 are KGHSH and LQKENI. The CDR3 protein is CASSPNTLTTGELFF. DNA of the CDR3: TGTGCCAGCTCACCGAACACACTGACCACCGGGGAGCTGTTTTTT.

The rearrangement joins TRBV2 to TRBJ2-7; D is perhaps TRBD2 (7 bases). The germline gives CDR1 SNHLY, CDR2 FYNNEI. V dropped 7 bases and J dropped 7 bases, with 20 bases sitting between them. This CDR3 is built from 14 residues. CDR3 bases: TGTGCCAGCACCCTGGCTGGGGGCGGGGGAGAGCAGTACTTC. This codes for CASTLAGGGGEQYF.

Here the CDR3 DNA reads TGTGCCAGCAGCCAAACTAGCGGGGGATTAGAGCAGTACTTC. Its translation: CASSQTSGGLEQYF. The chain uses TRBV3-1 (or the pseudogene TRBV3-2) and TRBJ2-7; TRBD2 aligns across 11 bases. Germline CDR1 and CDR2: LGHDT and YNNKEL (reference sequence). The V gene end was trimmed by 2 bases and the J gene end by 7 bases; junction bases not matched to a gene: 4. This CDR3 has 14 residues.

The CDR3 DNA follows: TGTGCCTGGAGTTACAGGGATAATGGCTACACCTTC. Translating gives CAWSYRDNGYTF. The V and J genes are TRBV30 and TRBJ1-2; weak D call: TRBD1 (6 bases). With 2 bases removed from V and 6 bases from J, the gap between germline ends came to 10 bases. Germline loops: CDR1 GTSNPN, CDR2 SVGIG (reference sequence). This CDR3 region has 12 residues.

This clone was seen a handful of times. This chain links TRBV6-5 with TRBJ1-4, with 8 bases aligning to TRBD1. The germline CDR1 and CDR2 sequences are MNHEY and SVGAGI. The V and J ends lost 6 bases and 8 bases, in that order; junction bases with no gene match: 8. CDR3 length: 14 amino acids. As DNA, the CDR3 is TGTGCCAGCAGGGCAGGGGGCTCGGGAGAAAAACTGTTTTTT. Translation gives CASRAGGSGEKLFF.

This sequence joins TRBV4-2 and TRBJ2-5, with D hard to call. V lost 0 bases and J lost 5, with 7 bases in between. The CDR3 consists of 13 residues. The germline V gene encodes CDR1 LGHNA and CDR2 YNFKEQ. The CDR3 spells CASSQDQDETQYF. The CDR3 coding sequence is TGTGCCAGCAGCCAAGATCAGGATGAGACCCAGTACTTC.

The genes are TRBV11-2 and TRBJ2-1; possibly TRBD2 for D (5 bases). Germline-derived CDR1 and CDR2 are SGHAT and FQNNGV. The CDR3 is 15 residues long. The V end lost 5 bases, the J end lost 6 bases, and 17 bases lay between the germline ends. The CDR3 region has the DNA TGTGCCAGCAGCGCGACTCCAATCCGGGGCAATGAGCAGTTCTTC. Amino acids: CASSATPIRGNEQFF. Variable domain in full (rest from reference TRBV11-2 and TRBJ2-1): EAGVAQSPRYKIIEKRQSVAFWCNPISGHATLYWYQQILGQGPKLLIQFQNNGVVDDSQLPKDRFSAERLKGVDSTLKIQPAKLEDSAVYLCASSATPIRGNEQFFGPGTRLTVL.

In its sample, this clone was seen once. The CDR3: CATSGRQANYGYTF. CDR3 DNA sequence: TGTGCCACCAGTGGGAGACAGGCTAACTATGGCTACACCTTC. This chain joins TRBV24-1 and TRBJ1-2, with D tentatively TRBD1 (6 bases). The CDR3 extends over 14 amino acids. Germline CDR1 reads KGHDR; CDR2 reads SFDVKD. The V and J ends lost 5 bases and 0 bases respectively, with 9 bases between them.

The chain employs TRBV6-6 and TRBJ2-7, with TRBD1 matching over 12 bases. From germline, CDR1 is MNHNY and CDR2 SVGAGI (reference sequence). The CDR3 contains 13 residues. Trimming cost V 9 bases and J 6 bases; bases outside gene matches: 6. CDR3 sequence (DNA): TGTGCCAGAGGGGACAGGGGGCGAGGCGAGCAGTACTTC. Amino acid sequence: CARGDRGRGEQYF.

This chain connects TRBV2 to TRBJ2-5; TRBD1 might be the D (6 bases). V was trimmed by 4 bases and J by 5 bases, leaving 8 bases between them. Germline values: CDR1 SNHLY, CDR2 FYNNEI. The CDR3 runs to 12 residues. The chain's CDR3 is CASSVQGETQYF. The CDR3 bases are TGTGCCAGCAGTGTTCAGGGGGAGACCCAGTACTTC.

The rearrangement links TRBV21-1 to TRBJ1-2. TRBV21-1 represents a pseudogene. The CDR3 extends over 17 amino acids. The CDR3: CASSTWEARLRNYGYTF. The DNA of the CDR3 is TGTGCCAGCAGCACCTGGGAGGCCAGACTCCGAAACTATGGCTACACCTTC.

The rearrangement uses TRBV10-1 and TRBJ1-6, with D possibly TRBD1 on 6 matching bases. V was shortened by 0 bases and J by 6 bases, with 6 bases between the two germline ends. The CDR3 has 14 amino acids. Germline CDR1 is WNHNN and CDR2 is SYGVQD (reference sequence). The CDR3 reads CASSESDSNSPLHF. In DNA form, the CDR3 reads TGCGCCAGCAGTGAGTCGGACAGTAATTCACCCCTCCACTTT.

The J gene is TRBJ1-4, the V gene TRBV18; 7 positions agree with TRBD1. CDR1 is KGHSH and CDR2 is LQKENI in the germline V gene. With V trimmed by 3 bases and J by 8 bases, 6 bases remained unmatched. The CDR3 runs 14 residues. CDR3 in amino acids: CASSPQGGNEKLFF. In DNA form, the CDR3 reads TGTGCCAGCTCACCCCAGGGGGGGAACGAAAAACTGTTTTTT.

J is TRBJ2-7 and V is TRBV7-9; TRBD1 matches 7 bases. This CDR3 spans 14 amino acids. The germline gives CDR1 SEHNR, CDR2 FQNEAQ (reference sequence). Germline trimming cut 5 bases from V and 2 bases from J; bases unmatched to any gene: 6. CDR3 sequence (DNA): TGTGCCAGCAGCCCGAAGGACAGGACCTACGAGCAGTACTTC. Translated: CASSPKDRTYEQYF.

The rearrangement uses TRBV27 and TRBJ1-1; D gene unclear. Trimming removed 3 bases from V and 2 bases from J, with 7 bases in between. CDR1 is MNHEY, CDR2 SMNVEV, per germline (reference sequence). This CDR3 comprises 13 residues. The CDR3 nucleotides are TGTGCCAGCAGTTTGGGCAGAAACACTGAAGCTTTCTTT. This sequence encodes CASSLGRNTEAFF.

The gene calls are TRBV7-3 and TRBJ2-6; 7 nucleotides match TRBD2. This CDR3 is built from 17 residues. After removal of 8 bases from V and 1 base from J, the junction contained 11 bases not matched to a gene. Germline V CDR1 and CDR2: SGHTA, FQGTGA. The CDR3 here is CASRGGPLLSGANVLTF. In DNA form, the CDR3 reads TGTGCCAGCCGCGGGGGACCTCTTCTATCTGGGGCCAACGTCCTGACTTTC.

J is TRBJ1-5 and V is TRBV6-1; D remains ambiguous. The length of the CDR3 is 14 residues. CDR1 MNHNS and CDR2 SASEGT come from the germline V gene. Between the trimmed V and J ends, which lost 3 bases and 4 bases, there was a span of 10 bases. For the CDR3, the DNA is TGTGCCAGCAGTGACGGGTCAAGGAATCAGCCCCAGCATTTT. This gives the protein CASSDGSRNQPQHF.